The 22 T cell receptor beta chains below all came from one sample that was sequenced in a study of cytomegalovirus exposure and HLA in healthy donors. A multiplex PCR was run with 60 Vbeta primers and 13 Jbeta primers. The data were produced by immunoSEQ multiplex PCR, yet TCRdb's version contains in-frame clones alone and is incomplete. The sample lists 100,000 to 150,000 clones, 75% to 90% occurring once. Sequenced material: PBMCs. The receptors were gathered from a woman in her thirties or forties in good health and CMV-seropositive.

This clone was counted between two and nine times. The V gene is TRBV6-5, the J gene TRBJ1-1, with a tentative D call TRBD1 (5 bases). The CDR3 has 14 residues. Germline V lookup: CDR1 MNHEY, CDR2 SVGAGI. The V gene lost 4 bases and the J gene lost 3 bases, with 12 bases spanning the gap. The CDR3 spells CASSSSGKYTEAFF. The CDR3 bases are TGTGCCAGCAGTTCATCAGGGAAGTACACTGAAGCTTTCTTT.

This rearrangement joins TRBV27 to TRBJ2-7, with 8 bases identical to TRBD2. The V gene's germline CDR1 is MNHEY and CDR2 SMNVEV (reference sequence). Trimming at V came to 1 base and at J to 5 bases, leaving 7 bases not matched to a gene. The length of the CDR3 is 15 residues. The CDR3 DNA reads as TGTGCCAGCAGTTTATTTGCGGGAGGAAGTGACGAGCAGTACTTC. It specifies CASSLFAGGSDEQYF.

The chain uses TRBV27 and TRBJ1-2; 9 bases map to TRBD1. The CDR3 spans 16 residues. Germline V gives CDR1 MNHEY, CDR2 SMNVEV (reference sequence). V was clipped by 2 bases and J by 5 bases; unmatched bases: 9. CDR3 region: CASSLDGKQGAYGYTF. The CDR3 bases are TGTGCCAGCAGTTTAGACGGAAAACAGGGGGCGTATGGCTACACCTTC.

This clone occurred once. The chain links TRBV6-4 to TRBJ2-3; D unresolved. CDR1 is MRHNA, CDR2 SNTAGT, per germline. V was cut by 5 bases and J by 1 base, with 7 bases left in between. This CDR3 is 13 amino acids long. Here the CDR3 reads CASSPPGTDTQYF. In nucleotides, the CDR3 is TGTGCCAGCAGTCCCCCCGGCACAGATACGCAGTATTTT.

The rearrangement links TRBV6-4 to TRBJ1-2; D is unresolved. V was pared by 4 bases and J by 4 bases, with 22 bases between. The CDR3 runs 17 residues. Per the germline V gene, CDR1 is MRHNA and CDR2 is SNTAGT. Here the CDR3 DNA reads TGTGCCAGCAGTGTCATCAAAGAGTCCGCAGGCCTCTATGGCTACACCTTC. Its translation is CASSVIKESAGLYGYTF.

The genes are TRBV18 and TRBJ1-2; 8 bases match TRBD1. Germline values: CDR1 KGHSH, CDR2 LQKENI. After removal of 3 bases from V and 6 bases from J, the junction contained 6 bases not matched to a gene. The CDR3 runs 14 residues. The CDR3 loop is CASSPGQGANGYTF. In DNA, the CDR3 is TGTGCCAGCTCACCCGGTCAGGGGGCAAATGGCTACACCTTC.

V is TRBV27 and J is TRBJ2-1, with TRBD2 identical over 9 bases. This CDR3 has 17 amino acids. Trimming removed 5 bases from V and 7 bases from J; junction bases left unmatched: 15. Germline CDR1 reads MNHEY; CDR2 reads SMNVEV (reference sequence). CDR3 nucleotides: TGTGCCAGCAGTCCGATCTCCGGGACTAGCTCTTGGAATGAGCAGTTCTTC. Protein product: CASSPISGTSSWNEQFF.

J is TRBJ2-6 and V is TRBV11-1; possible D gene TRBD1, 6 bases. The V and J ends lost 1 base and 1 base respectively, with 8 bases between them. From germline, CDR1 is SGHAT and CDR2 FQDESV (reference sequence). There are 16 residues in the CDR3. The CDR3 sequence: CASSLGRGSGANVLTF. The CDR3 bases are TGTGCCAGCAGCTTAGGCAGGGGATCTGGGGCCAACGTCCTGACTTTC.

This clone was seen just once. V and J are TRBV9 and TRBJ1-1, with TRBD1 matching over 7 bases. With V trimmed by 2 bases and J by 3 bases, 7 bases remained unmatched. The CDR3 is 15 amino acids. CDR1 and CDR2 from the germline V gene are SGDLS and YYNGEE. CDR3 bases: TGTGCCAGCAGCGTGGGGAGTCAGGGGGACACTGAAGCTTTCTTT. It encodes CASSVGSQGDTEAFF.

The chain links TRBV18 to TRBJ2-7, with D unresolved. With 3 bases removed from V and 3 bases from J, the gap between germline ends came to 6 bases. The germline V gene encodes CDR1 KGHSH and CDR2 LQKENI. The length of the CDR3 is 12 residues. Written as DNA, the CDR3 is TGTGCCAGCTCACCGCTAGTCTACGAGCAGTACTTC. It is translated as CASSPLVYEQYF. The whole variable domain, filled in from reference TRBV18 and TRBJ2-7, reads NAGVMQNPRHLVRRRGQEARLRCSPMKGHSHVYWYRQLPEEGLKFMVYLQKENIIDESGMPKERFSAEFPKEGPSILRIQQVVRGDSAAYFCASSPLVYEQYFGPGTRLTVT.

The J gene is TRBJ1-1, the V gene TRBV18; 9 bases align to TRBD1. Germline CDR1 reads KGHSH; CDR2 reads LQKENI. This CDR3 contains 16 residues. V shed 6 bases, J shed 0 bases, and the junction held 8 bases outside the gene matches. DNA of the CDR3: TGTGCCAGCTCCTCCCGACAGGGGGGCCTGAACACTGAAGCTTTCTTT. Its protein product is CASSSRQGGLNTEAFF.

The V call is TRBV4-1, the J call TRBJ2-3; TRBD2 matches 8 bases. The CDR3 contains 17 residues. Per the germline V gene, CDR1 is MGHRA and CDR2 is YSYEKL. V lost 0 bases, J lost 4 bases, and 9 bases stayed unmatched. The CDR3 protein is CASSQDGVSGASDTQYF. CDR3 sequence (DNA): TGCGCCAGCAGCCAAGATGGTGTTAGCGGGGCTTCAGATACGCAGTATTTT.

The chain joins TRBV7-8 to TRBJ1-2; D perhaps matches TRBD1 (5 bases). The CDR3 has 15 residues. V shed 4 bases and J shed 4 bases, with 16 bases lying between them. In germline, CDR1 is SGHVS, CDR2 FQNEAQ. The CDR3 spells CASSSVGPGPYGYTF. CDR3 coding DNA: TGTGCCAGCAGCTCCGTGGGGCCGGGCCCCTATGGCTACACCTTC.

V usage is TRBV6-7 and J usage is TRBJ2-3; 11 nucleotides line up with TRBD1. TRBV6-7 is placed among ORFs of uncertain function. Trimming at V came to 4 bases and at J to 2 bases, leaving 8 bases not matched to a gene. CDR3 size: 17 residues. CDR3 loop: CASSCGQGALTTDTQYF. The CDR3 DNA reads as TGTGCCAGCAGTTGCGGACAGGGGGCCCTCACCACAGATACGCAGTATTTT.

Concerning this clone: Other nucleotide sequences from this sample produce the same CDR3. The V gene is TRBV6-5, the J gene TRBJ1-1; no firm D call. Trimming pared 2 bases from V and 1 base from J, leaving 5 bases between. CDR1 is MNHEY, CDR2 SVGAGI, per germline. The CDR3 spans 13 residues. CDR3 amino acids: CASSYGQNTEAFF. In nucleotides, the CDR3 is TGTGCCAGCAGTTACGGGCAGAACACTGAAGCTTTCTTT.

The chain is built from TRBV12-2 and TRBJ2-2; the DNA was not used to check the table's D call, TRBD2. TRBV12-2 is recorded as a pseudogene. The CDR3 covers 18 residues. CDR3 amino acids: CASRSRRTSGRITGELFF. CDR3 sequence (DNA): TGTGCAAGTCGCTCACGAAGGACTAGCGGGAGAATCACCGGGGAGCTGTTTTTT.

This chain links TRBV9 with TRBJ2-2; D unclear. The germline V gene encodes CDR1 SGDLS and CDR2 YYNGEE. The CDR3 spans 15 residues. V was shortened by 5 bases and J by 2 bases, with 13 bases between the two germline ends. This CDR3 reads CASRRLSENTGELFF. For the CDR3, the DNA is TGTGCCAGCAGACGACTCTCAGAAAACACCGGGGAGCTGTTTTTT.

This clone was picked up a small number of times. The chain employs TRBV20-1 and TRBJ2-7, with no clear D. Germline values: CDR1 DFQATT, CDR2 SNEGSKA (reference sequence). This CDR3 has 11 amino acids. Trimming stripped 7 bases from V and 1 base from J, with 8 bases between. Written as DNA, the CDR3 is TGCAGTGGCGTGACTTCCTACGAGCAGTACTTC. Translated: CSGVTSYEQYF.

The chain recombines TRBV28 with TRBJ1-2; D is unresolved. The length of the CDR3 is 16 residues. V gave up 1 base and J gave up 5 bases, with 17 bases separating them. Germline V lookup: CDR1 MDHEN, CDR2 SYDVKM. DNA of the CDR3: TGTGCCAGCAGTTTATCTGCGGGTCAGAGCTCATATGGCTACACCTTC. Protein product: CASSLSAGQSSYGYTF.

The rearrangement uses TRBV7-9 and TRBJ1-5, with a tentative D call TRBD1 (6 bases). Between the trimmed V and J ends, which lost 1 base and 5 bases, there was a span of 9 bases. This CDR3 is 14 amino acids long. Per germline, CDR1 SEHNR and CDR2 FQNEAQ (reference sequence). The CDR3 sequence is CASSLGGRDQPQHF. CDR3 bases: TGTGCCAGCAGCTTAGGGGGGCGGGATCAGCCCCAGCATTTT.

This clone was seen a single time. The rearrangement links TRBV29-1 to TRBJ2-5; TRBD1 is a possible D gene (5 bases). The end of the DNA fits TRBJ2-7 better, so the J call may be wrong. Per the germline V gene, CDR1 is SQVTM and CDR2 is ANQGSEA. The CDR3 has 11 amino acids. CDR3 region: CSVEDIYEQYF. Here the CDR3 DNA reads TGCAGCGTTGAGGACATCTACGAGCAGTACTTC.

CDR3 coding DNA: TGTGCCAGCAGCGCCAGACAGGGGGTGAACACTGAAGCTTTCTTT. Translating it yields CASSARQGVNTEAFF. The J gene is TRBJ1-1, the V gene TRBV2; 9 bases fit TRBD1. Trimming cost V 6 bases and J 0 bases; bases outside gene matches: 5. In germline, CDR1 is SNHLY, CDR2 FYNNEI. There are 15 residues in the CDR3.